The 23 T cell receptor beta chains in this list originate from one sample, sequenced in a study of shared clonotypes between healthy human individuals. Clones were sequenced by immunoSEQ multiplex PCR, and TCRdb holds only the in-frame ones, with some missing. The repertoire holds approximately 470,000 clones, with 81% as singletons. The sequenced sample was PBMCs. The receptors were sampled from a woman aged 40 to 55 in good health. Some clones in this sample may be carry-over from other donors' samples.

This clone was observed a few times. The rearrangement uses TRBV19 and TRBJ2-5; 11 bases agree with TRBD2. With 2 bases clipped from V and 5 bases from J, the junction kept 4 bases outside the gene matches. CDR3 length: 15 residues. Germline assignment: CDR1 LNHDA and CDR2 SQIVND (reference sequence). CDR3: CASSINGLAGETQYF. The CDR3 DNA sequence: TGTGCCAGTAGTATAAACGGACTAGCGGGTGAGACCCAGTACTTC.

Here the CDR3 reads CAWSSGYNEQFF. CDR3 coding DNA: TGTGCCTGGAGCTCAGGGTATAATGAGCAGTTCTTC. The rearrangement joins TRBV30 to TRBJ2-1; D possibly corresponds to TRBD1 (5 bases). V lost 3 bases, J lost 7 bases, and 10 bases lay in between. Germline V gene lookup returns CDR1 GTSNPN and CDR2 SVGIG (reference sequence). The CDR3 is made up of 12 amino acids.

The rearrangement joins TRBV9 to TRBJ2-1; 8 bases are a match to TRBD1. The V and J ends lost 3 bases and 1 base, in that order; junction bases with no gene match: 3. The CDR3 loop spans 15 amino acids. The germline gives CDR1 SGDLS, CDR2 YYNGEE. For the CDR3, the DNA is TGTGCCAGCAGCGCAGACAGGGGATCCTACAATGAGCAGTTCTTC. Its protein is CASSADRGSYNEQFF.

About this clone itself: This sequence is one base from a far larger clone and is likely a read error. The chain employs TRBV21-1 and TRBJ1-1; the table gives TRBD1 as D, unverified against the DNA. TRBV21-1 is deemed a pseudogene. The CDR3 extends over 11 amino acids. CDR3 region: CATPGATEALF. The DNA of the CDR3 is TGTGCCACCCCAGGGGCCACTGAAGCTCTCTTT.

In the case of this clone: A read error likely explains this, since a far larger clone differs by one base. The J gene is TRBJ1-2, the V gene TRBV11-2; D uncertain. The germline V gene has CDR1 SGHAT and CDR2 FQNNGV. There are 12 residues in the CDR3. The CDR3 loop reads CASSFTAYGCTF. The CDR3, as DNA: TGTGCCAGCAGCTTTACGGCTTATGGCTGCACCTTC.

In its sample, this clone was seen a few times. The chain joins TRBV18 to TRBJ2-5; D might be TRBD2 (5 bases). V lost 3 bases and J 5 bases, leaving 10 bases between the germline ends. The V gene's germline CDR1 is KGHSH and CDR2 LQKENI. The CDR3 consists of 13 residues. The CDR3 reads CASSPPLGETQYF. The CDR3 DNA reads as TGTGCCAGCTCACCTCCACTAGGGGAGACCCAGTACTTC.

This sequence joins TRBV29-1 and TRBJ1-4, with D maybe TRBD1 (5 bases). Trimming cost V 2 bases and J 7 bases, with 11 bases left between them. This CDR3 is 13 amino acids long. From germline, CDR1 is SQVTM and CDR2 ANQGSEA. The CDR3 sequence: CSVEPGPGEKLFF. The CDR3 DNA sequence: TGCAGCGTTGAACCGGGGCCGGGTGAAAAACTGTTTTTT. Looking up the rest from reference TRBV29-1 and TRBJ1-4 gives the full variable domain: SAVISQKPSRDICQRGTSLTIQCQVDSQVTMMFWYRQQPGQSLTLIATANQGSEATYESGFVIDKFPISRPNLTFSTLTVSNMSPEDSSIYLCSVEPGPGEKLFFGSGTQLSVL.

The chain uses TRBV18 and TRBJ2-7, with 11 bases aligning to TRBD2. The CDR3 is made up of 16 amino acids. The V and J ends lost 0 bases and 2 bases, in that order; junction bases with no gene match: 3. Germline loops: CDR1 KGHSH, CDR2 LQKENI. CDR3 DNA: TGTGCCAGCTCACCACCACAACTAGCGGGGGCCTACGAGCAGTACTTC. Translation gives CASSPPQLAGAYEQYF.

The V and J genes are TRBV5-4 and TRBJ1-1, with 8 positions matching TRBD1. V was clipped by 3 bases and J by 4 bases; unmatched bases: 5. There are 14 residues in the CDR3. Germline CDR1 and CDR2: SGHNT and YYREEE (reference sequence). The CDR3 loop reads CASSSATGGTEAFF. The CDR3, as DNA: TGTGCCAGCAGCTCGGCCACAGGGGGCACTGAAGCTTTCTTT.

The rearrangement uses TRBV29-1 and TRBJ2-3; D possibly corresponds to TRBD2 (5 bases). V was pared by 7 bases and J by 5 bases, with 16 bases between. Germline CDR1 is SQVTM and CDR2 is ANQGSEA. The CDR3 runs 13 residues. The CDR3 spells CSAPLGAVDTQYF. The CDR3 region has the DNA TGCAGCGCTCCCCTTGGAGCGGTAGATACGCAGTATTTT.

Remarks on this clone: This sequence may be a read error, since a much larger clone differs from it by one base. This rearrangement joins TRBV19 to TRBJ1-1; D gene ambiguous. There are 13 residues in the CDR3. Trimming took off 3 bases at V and 0 bases at J, with 5 bases between the two ends. Germline V gene data show CDR1 as LNHDA and CDR2 as SQIVND (reference sequence). CDR3 amino acids: CASSMTVNTEAFF. The CDR3 nucleotides are TGTGCCAGTAGTATGACGGTGAACACTGAAGCTTTCTTT.

This rearrangement joins TRBV29-1 to TRBJ2-7; D possibly corresponds to TRBD2 (5 bases). In germline, CDR1 is SQVTM, CDR2 ANQGSEA. V was pared by 3 bases and J by 6 bases, with 18 bases between. The CDR3 extends over 14 amino acids. CDR3 nucleotides: TGCAGCGTTGAGAAGGAAGCGGATGCGGGCGAGCAGTACTTC. It codes for CSVEKEADAGEQYF.

The V call is TRBV6-1, the J call TRBJ2-2; 7 bases fit TRBD1. The CDR3 loop spans 14 amino acids. J lost 3 bases, V lost 7 bases, and 5 bases had no gene match. Germline V gene lookup returns CDR1 MNHNS and CDR2 SASEGT. DNA of the CDR3: TGTGCCAGCATCTCGACAGGGTACACCGGGGAGCTGTTTTTT. This encodes CASISTGYTGELFF.

On this clone itself: Other DNA sequences within the sample encode an identical CDR3. The J gene is TRBJ2-3, the V gene TRBV18; D might be TRBD2 (5 bases). V dropped 3 bases and J dropped 0 bases, with 13 bases sitting between them. Germline CDR1 and CDR2: KGHSH and LQKENI. The CDR3 has 16 amino acids. The CDR3 reads CASSPAGGASTDTQYF. Here the CDR3 DNA reads TGTGCCAGCTCACCCGCCGGAGGAGCAAGCACAGATACGCAGTATTTT. The variable domain in full, completed from reference TRBV18 and TRBJ2-3, reads NAGVMQNPRHLVRRRGQEARLRCSPMKGHSHVYWYRQLPEEGLKFMVYLQKENIIDESGMPKERFSAEFPKEGPSILRIQQVVRGDSAAYFCASSPAGGASTDTQYFGPGTRLTVL.

The J gene is TRBJ1-4, the V gene TRBV4-1, with 8 bases that match TRBD1. CDR3 length equals 15 residues. Per the germline V gene, CDR1 is MGHRA and CDR2 is YSYEKL. J gave up 7 bases and V 4 bases, and 8 bases lay outside the gene matches. CDR3 DNA sequence: TGCGCCAGCAGCCCAAGACAGGGGAAAGGTGAAAAACTGTTTTTT. This gives the protein CASSPRQGKGEKLFF.

The chain recombines TRBV10-3 with TRBJ1-4; D perhaps matches TRBD1 (5 bases). CDR3 length: 15 residues. Per germline, CDR1 ENHRY and CDR2 SYGVKD. Trimming cost V 0 bases and J 8 bases, with 13 bases left between them. The chain's CDR3 is CAISESLRGGEKLFF. DNA of the CDR3: TGTGCCATCAGTGAGTCTCTCCGGGGGGGAGAAAAACTGTTTTTT.

Concerning this clone: A far larger clone lies a single base away; this is likely a read error. V gene TRBV10-1 combines with J gene TRBJ2-1, with D maybe TRBD2 (5 bases). Per germline, CDR1 WNHNN and CDR2 SYGVQD (reference sequence). The CDR3 has 14 amino acids. Trimming pared 1 base from V and 7 bases from J, leaving 11 bases between. CDR3 sequence: CASSEYSVTNEQFF. The CDR3 DNA follows: TGCGCCAGCAGTGAGTATAGCGTTACGAATGAGCAGTTCTTC.

The chain has TRBV18 and TRBJ2-7; possibly TRBD1 or TRBD2 for D (5 bases each). The CDR3 is 15 amino acids. Trimming removed 3 bases from V and 4 bases from J, with 16 bases in between. The V gene's germline CDR1 is KGHSH and CDR2 LQKENI. CDR3 coding DNA: TGTGCCAGCTCACCGTCGGGGACCCAATTATACGAGCAGTACTTC. Protein product: CASSPSGTQLYEQYF.

As for this clone: A far bigger clonotype differs at one base, so this is likely a read error. The chain uses TRBV27 and TRBJ1-1, with a weak D call TRBD1 (5 bases). Germline V gene sequence: CDR1 MNHEY, CDR2 SMNVEV (reference sequence). The CDR3 runs to 13 residues. The CDR3 here is CASSLWGSREDFF. In DNA form, the CDR3 reads TGTGCCAGCAGTTTATGGGGATCCAGGGAAGATTTCTTT.

J is TRBJ2-1 and V is TRBV5-1; 13 positions agree with TRBD2. CDR3 size: 15 residues. Germline CDR1 SGHRS, CDR2 YFSETQ. Unmatched junction bases numbered 8, after V lost 5 bases and J lost 9 bases. The DNA of the CDR3 is TGCGCCAGCAGACCTCCGGGACTAGCGGGACGTGAGCAGTTCTTC. It translates to CASRPPGLAGREQFF.

As to this clone: A read error is the likely source, as a far larger clone sits one nucleotide away. The chain couples TRBV6-6 to TRBJ1-2; no clear D gene. The V gene's germline CDR1 is MNHNY and CDR2 SVGAGI (reference sequence). The CDR3 totals 13 residues. The CDR3 coding sequence is TGTGCCAGCAGTTCTTCCCCTAACTATGTCTACACCTTC. Its protein product is CASSSSPNYVYTF.

This clone showed up just a few times. The rearrangement joins TRBV6-4 to TRBJ2-3; D may be TRBD1 or TRBD2 (6 bases each). The V and J ends lost 0 bases and 5 bases respectively, with 12 bases between them. This CDR3 has 15 amino acids. Germline loops: CDR1 MRHNA, CDR2 SNTAGT. The CDR3: CASSDSAEGGDTQYF. CDR3 in DNA: TGTGCCAGCAGTGACTCAGCGGAGGGGGGAGATACGCAGTATTTT.

V and J are TRBV7-7 and TRBJ2-2; D gene uncertain. Germline V gene data show CDR1 as SSHAT and CDR2 as FNYEAQ (reference sequence). V was pared by 5 bases and J by 5 bases, with 12 bases between. This CDR3 is 14 amino acids long. The DNA of the CDR3 is TGTGCCAGCAGCCCTGACCTGGGGACCGGGGAGCTGTTTTTT. Its translation is CASSPDLGTGELFF.